One and the same sample provided the 5 T cell receptor beta chains below, sequenced in a study of regulatory T cells in long-lasting Graves disease. Time point defined: persistent/refractory GD, antithyroid drugs over 5 years with positive TRAb. Construction of the TCR library relied on RNA isolated from PBMCs. Libraries of TCR beta came from iRepertoire HTBI primers plus Arm-PCR of CDR3 regions. Each CDR3 protein is one row after TCRdb ran MiXCR on the multiplex PCR reads. The table includes hundreds of thousands of distinct CDR3 sequences, roughly 21% detected once. Specimen: peripheral blood mononuclear cells (PBMCs), collected when the disease was refractory, from a patient treated with antithyroid drugs. These receptors all stem from a female donor with Graves disease.

This clonotype was counted only a few times. This chain links TRBV7-2 with TRBJ1-2; TRBD1 might be the D (5 bases). The germline V gene encodes CDR1 SGHTA and CDR2 FQGNSA. This CDR3 has 11 residues. This CDR3 is CIWGINYGYTF. For the CDR3, the DNA is TGTATCTGGGGGATTAACTATGGCTACACCTTC. Full variable domain (missing parts from reference TRBV7-2 and TRBJ1-2): GAGVSQSPSNKVTEKGKDVELRCDPISGHTALYWYRQSLGQGLEFLIYFQGNSAPDKSGLPSDRFSAERTGGSVSTLTIQRTQQEDSAVYLCIWGINYGYTFGSGTRLTVV.

This clonotype was detected ten times or more. V gene TRBV12-3 or TRBV12-4 combines with J gene TRBJ1-1; no clear D gene. This CDR3 contains 13 residues. The ends were cut back, 5 bases at V and 5 bases at J, with 12 bases in the middle. The CDR3 protein is CASSPHPKTEAFF. The CDR3 coding sequence is TGTGCCAGCAGTCCTCATCCGAAGACTGAAGCTTTCTTT.

In this sample, this clonotype turned up many times. The rearrangement links TRBV6-1 to TRBJ1-2; tentatively, D is TRBD1 (5 bases). The CDR3 has 14 residues. V was cut by 5 bases and J by 4 bases, with 14 bases left in between. The V gene's germline CDR1 is MNHNS and CDR2 SASEGT. For the CDR3, the DNA is TGTGCCAGCAGTCCTAATTGGCAGGGCTATGGCTACACCTTC. Protein: CASSPNWQGYGYTF.

With respect to this clonotype: This CDR3 is missing its conserved last phenylalanine or tryptophan, likely due to a read error. The CDR3 region has the DNA TGCAGTGCATCGCTGAATGAAAAACTGTTTCTT. Protein: CSASLNEKLFL. The chain has TRBV20-1 and TRBJ1-4; no reliable D call. The germline V gene encodes CDR1 DFQATT and CDR2 SNEGSKA (reference sequence). This CDR3 has 11 residues. Trimming took off 6 bases at V and 5 bases at J, with 7 bases between the two ends.

At least ten counts were recorded for this clonotype. V usage is TRBV6-1 and J usage is TRBJ1-5; possible D gene TRBD1, 5 bases. The V end lost 7 bases, the J end lost 7 bases, and 14 bases lay between the germline ends. This CDR3 has 13 residues. Germline CDR1 reads MNHNS; CDR2 reads SASEGT. CDR3 sequence: CASTTRDGQPQHF. CDR3 DNA sequence: TGTGCCAGCACCACCCGGGACGGACAGCCCCAGCATTTT.